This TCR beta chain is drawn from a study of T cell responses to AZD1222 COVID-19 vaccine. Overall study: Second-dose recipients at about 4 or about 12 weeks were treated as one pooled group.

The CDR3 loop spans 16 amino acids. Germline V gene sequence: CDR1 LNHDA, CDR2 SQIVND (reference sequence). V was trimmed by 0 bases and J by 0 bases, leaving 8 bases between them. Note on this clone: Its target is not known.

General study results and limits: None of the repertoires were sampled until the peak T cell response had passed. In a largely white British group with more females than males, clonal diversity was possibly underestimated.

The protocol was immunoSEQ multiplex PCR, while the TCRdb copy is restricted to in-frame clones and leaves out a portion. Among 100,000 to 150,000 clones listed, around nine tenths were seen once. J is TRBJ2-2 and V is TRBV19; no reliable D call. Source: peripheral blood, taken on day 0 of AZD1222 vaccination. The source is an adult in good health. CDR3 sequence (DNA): TGTGCCAGTAGTATAGAGGCGACACCGAACACCGGGGAGCTGTTTTTT. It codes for CASSIEATPNTGELFF.